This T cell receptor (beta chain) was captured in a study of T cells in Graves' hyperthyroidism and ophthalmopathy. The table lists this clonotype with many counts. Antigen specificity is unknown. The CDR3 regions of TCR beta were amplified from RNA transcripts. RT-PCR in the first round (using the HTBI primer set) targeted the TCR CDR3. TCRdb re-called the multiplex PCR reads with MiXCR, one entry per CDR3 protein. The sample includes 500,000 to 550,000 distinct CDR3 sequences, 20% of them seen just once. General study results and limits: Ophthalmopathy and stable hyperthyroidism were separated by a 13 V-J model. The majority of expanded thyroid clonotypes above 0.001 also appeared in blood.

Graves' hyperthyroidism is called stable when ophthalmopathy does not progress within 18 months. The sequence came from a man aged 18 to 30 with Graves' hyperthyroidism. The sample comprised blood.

CDR3 in DNA: TGTGCCAGCAGCCCCCACGGATCCAATCAGCCCCAGCATTTT. This sequence encodes CASSPHGSNQPQHF. The gene calls are TRBV9 and TRBJ1-5; D is unclear. This CDR3 has 14 residues. Trimming left V 4 bases short and J 3 bases short, with 11 bases between. CDR1 and CDR2 from the germline V gene are SGDLS and YYNGEE.